The 16 T cell receptor beta chains given below trace back to one sample, sequenced in a study of T cells in localized non-small cell lung cancer. Measured with immunoSEQ multiplex PCR; TCRdb has only the in-frame clones, and not every one. The table shows fewer than 40,000 clones, with 90% to 95% occurring only once. Sequencing used peripheral blood, obtained before any cancer treatment. Every receptor here comes from a female donor of 60 years or more with stage I lung adenocarcinoma.

The rearrangement uses TRBV18 and TRBJ2-1; TRBD2 agrees at 8 bases. The CDR3 sequence is 16 residues long. Germline lookup yields CDR1 KGHSH and CDR2 LQKENI. V was pared by 5 bases and J by 7 bases, with 13 bases of the junction left unmatched. Here the CDR3 reads CASSNRVGGARNEQFF. The CDR3, as DNA: TGTGCCAGCTCAAACCGGGTCGGGGGGGCGAGAAATGAGCAGTTCTTC. The full variable domain, rest sourced from reference TRBV18 and TRBJ2-1, is NAGVMQNPRHLVRRRGQEARLRCSPMKGHSHVYWYRQLPEEGLKFMVYLQKENIIDESGMPKERFSAEFPKEGPSILRIQQVVRGDSAAYFCASSNRVGGARNEQFFGPGTRLTVL.

V and J are TRBV6-5 and TRBJ1-2, with TRBD1 matching 7 bases. Germline V gene sequence: CDR1 MNHEY, CDR2 SVGAGI. The CDR3 covers 13 residues. V was pared by 6 bases and J by 8 bases, with 9 bases of the junction left unmatched. The CDR3 sequence: CASSRDRDLGYTF. The CDR3 DNA reads as TGTGCCAGCAGCCGAGACAGGGATCTGGGCTACACCTTC.

The V call is TRBV14, the J call TRBJ1-3; 8 bases are a match to TRBD1. V was clipped by 1 base and J by 4 bases; unmatched bases: 6. Germline V gene sequence: CDR1 SGHDN, CDR2 FVKESK. The CDR3 runs 16 residues. For the CDR3, the DNA is TGTGCCAGCAGCCAAGCGGGCAGGGGGCGAGGAAACACCATATATTTT. Protein: CASSQAGRGRGNTIYF.

V is TRBV7-3 and J is TRBJ1-1; no firm D call. From germline, CDR1 is SGHTA and CDR2 FQGTGA. V gave up 0 bases and J gave up 4 bases, with 9 bases separating them. There are 14 residues in the CDR3. The CDR3 region is CASSLTGRRTEAFF. The CDR3 nucleotides are TGTGCCAGCAGCTTAACCGGGAGGCGCACTGAAGCTTTCTTT.

The chain links TRBV6-5 to TRBJ2-3, with no clear D. The CDR3 length is 16 residues. With 0 bases removed from V and 0 bases from J, the gap between germline ends came to 10 bases. Germline-derived CDR1 and CDR2 are MNHEY and SVGAGI. CDR3 in amino acids: CASSYSHPASTDTQYF. In DNA form, the CDR3 reads TGTGCCAGCAGTTACTCACACCCAGCTAGCACAGATACGCAGTATTTT.

The rearrangement joins TRBV29-1 to TRBJ1-5; 7 nucleotides match TRBD1. Germline loops: CDR1 SQVTM, CDR2 ANQGSEA. Trimming took 6 bases from V and 7 from J; bases not matched to a gene: 12. The CDR3 runs 14 residues. CDR3 sequence reads: CSVAKTGMGQPQHF. The CDR3 nucleotides are TGCAGCGTGGCAAAGACAGGGATGGGCCAGCCCCAGCATTTT.

By share, this clone counts as medium-sized. The V call is TRBV7-2, the J call TRBJ2-5; 13 bases match TRBD2. Germline lookup yields CDR1 SGHTA and CDR2 FQGNSA. This CDR3 has 19 amino acids. J gave up 0 bases and V 5 bases, and 12 bases lay outside the gene matches. The CDR3 DNA reads TGTGCCAGCAGCCATGGACTAGCGGGGGCTAACCCTTACCAAGAGACCCAGTACTTC. Protein product: CASSHGLAGANPYQETQYF.

The rearrangement uses TRBV6-6 and TRBJ1-5; unclear D gene. The CDR3 runs 13 residues. V shed 5 bases and J shed 9 bases, with 14 bases lying between them. From germline, CDR1 is MNHNY and CDR2 SVGAGI (reference sequence). CDR3 amino acids: CASSQSKDPPQHF. For the CDR3, the DNA is TGTGCCAGCAGTCAATCCAAGGACCCGCCCCAGCATTTT.

The chain employs TRBV6-1 and TRBJ2-7; 8 bases are a match to TRBD1. The CDR3 has 14 amino acids. Germline V gives CDR1 MNHNS, CDR2 SASEGT. V lost 6 bases to trimming and J lost 8 bases; unmatched junction nucleotides: 12. CDR3 residues: CASSAGQAFLQQYV. CDR3 bases: TGTGCCAGCAGCGCGGGACAGGCCTTCCTACAGCAGTACGTC.

The chain uses TRBV27 and TRBJ2-1; no definite D call. V lost 6 bases, J lost 1 base, and 1 base lay in between. Looked up from germline, CDR1 is MNHEY and CDR2 is SMNVEV (reference sequence). The CDR3 is made up of 11 amino acids. The CDR3 nucleotides read TGTGCCAGCAGGTCCTACAATGAGCAGTTCTTC. Translated: CASRSYNEQFF.

The chain employs TRBV7-3 and TRBJ2-7, with 8 nucleotides matching TRBD1. The CDR3 length is 15 residues. Trimming cost V 3 bases and J 4 bases; bases outside gene matches: 8. Germline V lookup: CDR1 SGHTA, CDR2 FQGTGA. In DNA, the CDR3 is TGTGCCAGCAGCTTCCAGTCAGGGGGCGGGTACGAGCAGTACTTC. Residues: CASSFQSGGGYEQYF.

Only one count was recorded for this clone. The chain joins TRBV27 to TRBJ2-6, with D unresolved. The CDR3 length is 15 residues. V lost 4 bases and J 0 bases, leaving 7 bases between the germline ends. Germline CDR1 reads MNHEY; CDR2 reads SMNVEV (reference sequence). CDR3 sequence: CASSSITSGANVLTF. The CDR3 DNA sequence: TGTGCCAGCAGTTCTATTACCTCTGGGGCCAACGTCCTGACTTTC.

The chain links TRBV4-3 to TRBJ2-1; D remains unclear. The CDR3 is 15 residues long. V was trimmed by 1 base and J by 0 bases, leaving 7 bases between them. The germline V gene encodes CDR1 LGHNA and CDR2 YSLEER. CDR3 residues: CASSQGQSSYNEQFF. The DNA for the CDR3 is TGCGCCAGCAGCCAAGGACAAAGCTCCTACAATGAGCAGTTCTTC.

The genes are TRBV7-2 and TRBJ2-1, with D perhaps TRBD1 or TRBD2 (5 bases each). The CDR3 is made up of 14 amino acids. The germline CDR1 and CDR2 sequences are SGHTA and FQGNSA. V lost 5 bases and J 6 bases, leaving 14 bases between the germline ends. The CDR3 here is CASSPRGVVNEQFF. The CDR3 DNA reads as TGTGCCAGCAGCCCGAGAGGGGTGGTCAATGAGCAGTTCTTC.

DNA of the CDR3: TGTGCTAGTGGTTTGGTAGGCCCCCGAGGGGGCGCGGGCGTAGCTTTCTTT. It translates to CASGLVGPRGGAGVAFF. J is TRBJ1-1 and V is TRBV12-5; TRBD1 agrees at 7 bases. The CDR3 length is 17 residues. After removal of 0 bases from V and 10 bases from J, the junction contained 17 bases not matched to a gene. From germline, CDR1 is LGHNT and CDR2 FRNRAP.

The rearrangement links TRBV6-1 to TRBJ1-4; unclear D gene. CDR1 is MNHNS and CDR2 is SASEGT in the germline V gene. V gave up 10 bases and J gave up 8 bases, with 11 bases separating them. This CDR3 is 11 amino acids long. The chain's CDR3 is CATTAGEKLFF. The DNA for the CDR3 is TGTGCCACCACAGCAGGCGAAAAACTGTTTTTT.